Below, 19 T cell receptor beta chains from the same sample are listed, as sequenced in a study of blood T cell repertoires in COVID-19. Clones were read by immunoSEQ multiplex PCR, and TCRdb kept only the in-frame ones, dropping some. The data contain approximately 110,000 clones, roughly 90% of them singletons. Sequencing was done on a sample of peripheral blood. The receptors come from a man aged 50-59 years with COVID-19, enrolled during active disease.

The J gene is TRBJ2-2, the V gene TRBV4-3, with D perhaps matching TRBD2 (5 bases). V lost 0 bases, J lost 5 bases, and 13 bases lay in between. This CDR3 region has 16 residues. Germline lookup yields CDR1 LGHNA and CDR2 YSLEER. In nucleotides, the CDR3 is TGCGCCAGCAGCCAAGACGCCGGGGTAGGGACCGGGGAGCTGTTTTTT. It yields the protein CASSQDAGVGTGELFF.

This chain connects TRBV5-1 to TRBJ1-2, with 9 bases lining up with TRBD1. Germline V gives CDR1 SGHRS, CDR2 YFSETQ. The junction had 6 bases not matched to a gene; V was cut back by 3 bases and J by 6 bases. The CDR3 totals 14 residues. CDR3: CASSSGTGNHGYTF. CDR3 coding DNA: TGCGCCAGCAGCTCCGGGACAGGGAACCATGGCTACACCTTC. Complete variable domain (other parts from reference TRBV5-1 and TRBJ1-2): KAGVTQTPRYLIKTRGQQVTLSCSPISGHRSVSWYQQTPGQGLQFLFEYFSETQRNKGNFPGRFSGRQFSNSRSEMNVSTLELGDSALYLCASSSGTGNHGYTFGSGTRLTVV.

This clone was observed once. The chain recombines TRBV3-1 (or the pseudogene TRBV3-2) with TRBJ2-7; TRBD2 is a possible D gene (6 bases). Looked up from germline, CDR1 is LGHDT and CDR2 is YNNKEL (reference sequence). Trimming cost V 4 bases and J 3 bases, with 13 bases left between them. CDR3 length equals 14 residues. This CDR3 reads CASSRGTSNYEQYV. CDR3 DNA: TGTGCCAGCAGCCGAGGAACTAGCAACTACGAGCAGTACGTC.

The J gene is TRBJ2-5, the V gene TRBV24-1, with unresolved D. The V gene lost 3 bases and the J gene lost 5 bases, with 9 bases spanning the gap. The CDR3 totals 13 residues. Germline CDR1 reads KGHDR; CDR2 reads SFDVKD. The CDR3 coding sequence is TGTGCCACCAGTGATCCGAGTTTGGAGACCCAGTACTTC. The encoded protein is CATSDPSLETQYF.

The chain uses TRBV7-2 and TRBJ2-7; 9 bases fit TRBD1. Trimming took 5 bases from V and 3 from J; bases not matched to a gene: 8. The CDR3 is made up of 15 amino acids. CDR1 SGHTA and CDR2 FQGNSA come from the germline V gene. This CDR3 reads CASSRTGTGHYEQYF. The CDR3 DNA is TGTGCCAGCAGCAGGACCGGGACAGGGCACTACGAGCAGTACTTC. Based on the CDR3 plus reference TRBV7-2 and TRBJ2-7, the full variable domain is GAGVSQSPSNKVTEKGKDVELRCDPISGHTALYWYRQSLGQGLEFLIYFQGNSAPDKSGLPSDRFSAERTGGSVSTLTIQRTQQEDSAVYLCASSRTGTGHYEQYFGPGTRLTVT.

The gene calls are TRBV7-2 and TRBJ2-5, with 8 nucleotides matching TRBD1. The V segment lost 6 bases and the J segment 5 bases; nucleotides outside the gene matches: 11. This CDR3 is built from 15 residues. Germline CDR1 and CDR2: SGHTA and FQGNSA. CDR3 amino acids: CASSSGGQGTETQYF. The CDR3 bases are TGTGCCAGCAGTTCCGGCGGACAGGGAACGGAGACCCAGTACTTC.

Here the CDR3 reads CASSLERIYGYTF. The CDR3 nucleotides are TGTGCCAGCAGCCTGGAGAGGATCTATGGCTACACCTTC. The chain combines TRBV5-4 with TRBJ1-2, with D unclear. This CDR3 comprises 13 residues. CDR1 SGHNT and CDR2 YYREEE come from the germline V gene (reference sequence). The V end lost 4 bases, the J end lost 4 bases, and 11 bases lay between the germline ends.

This clone was observed a handful of times. The V gene is TRBV12-3 or TRBV12-4, the J gene TRBJ1-1; D gene uncertain. The V gene lost 4 bases and the J gene lost 6 bases, with 6 bases spanning the gap. The CDR3 has 11 residues. DNA of the CDR3: TGTGCCAGCAGTTCCTTTGCTGAAGCTTTCTTT. Translated, it gives CASSSFAEAFF.

The V call is TRBV6-5, the J call TRBJ1-2; 8 bases are a match to TRBD1. CDR1 is MNHEY, CDR2 SVGAGI, per germline. V was pared by 8 bases and J by 4 bases, with 12 bases of the junction left unmatched. The CDR3 covers 15 residues. CDR3 nucleotide sequence: TGTGCCAGCCGGGATGGACAGGGAAAATCCTATGGCTACACCTTC. This sequence encodes CASRDGQGKSYGYTF.

The CDR3 DNA reads as TGTGCCAGCAGCGTAGGTACAGGGGGCATCTACGAGCAGTACTTC. Translation: CASSVGTGGIYEQYF. The V call is TRBV9, the J call TRBJ2-7, with TRBD1 matching 9 bases. The CDR3 spans 15 residues. Trimming at V came to 0 bases and at J to 3 bases, leaving 4 bases not matched to a gene. Germline CDR1 and CDR2: SGDLS and YYNGEE.

V gene TRBV10-2 combines with J gene TRBJ1-1, with D maybe TRBD1 (6 bases). CDR1 is WSHSY and CDR2 is SAAADI in the germline V gene. V lost 0 bases and J lost 5, with 10 bases in between. The CDR3 runs 14 residues. CDR3 in amino acids: CASSESARGTEAFF. Here the CDR3 DNA reads TGCGCCAGCAGTGAGTCAGCCAGGGGAACTGAAGCTTTCTTT.

This clone was detected only a few times. This chain joins TRBV28 and TRBJ1-6; TRBD1 agrees at 9 bases. Germline-derived CDR1 and CDR2 are MDHEN and SYDVKM. CDR3 size: 16 residues. The trim removed 3 bases at V and 5 bases at J, leaving 5 bases unmatched. CDR3 in amino acids: CASSLTGGGHNSPLHF. CDR3 DNA: TGTGCCAGCAGTTTGACAGGGGGTGGACATAATTCACCCCTCCACTTT. The whole variable domain, remainder taken from reference TRBV28 and TRBJ1-6, is DVKVTQSSRYLVKRTGEKVFLECVQDMDHENMFWYRQDPGLGLRLIYFSYDVKMKEKGDIPEGYSVSREKKERFSLILESASTNQTSMYLCASSLTGGGHNSPLHFGNGTRLTVT.

The rearrangement joins TRBV11-2 to TRBJ1-2; the D gene is possibly TRBD1 (5 bases). The CDR3 sequence is 15 residues long. Germline CDR1 is SGHAT and CDR2 is FQNNGV. The V and J ends lost 3 bases and 1 base respectively, with 12 bases between them. The CDR3 region is CASSFSKGVNYGYTF. CDR3 DNA sequence: TGTGCCAGCAGCTTCTCAAAAGGGGTTAACTATGGCTACACCTTC.

The chain joins TRBV6-5 to TRBJ1-2, with 9 bases matching TRBD1. Germline values: CDR1 MNHEY, CDR2 SVGAGI. CDR3 length equals 16 residues. V lost 0 bases, J lost 6 bases, and 8 bases stayed unmatched. CDR3 sequence: CASSYSRDRVFNGYTF. CDR3 nucleotides: TGTGCCAGCAGTTACTCCCGGGACAGGGTGTTCAATGGCTACACCTTC.

This clone appeared once. The chain is built from TRBV6-5 and TRBJ1-1; 7 bases align to TRBD1. Per germline, CDR1 MNHEY and CDR2 SVGAGI. V was clipped by 6 bases and J by 4 bases; unmatched bases: 5. The CDR3 has 13 amino acids. CDR3 nucleotide sequence: TGTGCCAGCAGAGACAGGGACTTCACTGAAGCTTTCTTT. It is translated as CASRDRDFTEAFF.

The V and J genes are TRBV7-9 and TRBJ2-7; 7 bases fit TRBD1. Trimming took 3 bases from V and 1 from J; bases not matched to a gene: 6. This CDR3 is built from 15 residues. The germline CDR1 and CDR2 sequences are SEHNR and FQNEAQ (reference sequence). The CDR3 nucleotides read TGTGCCAGCAGCTTGGACCCGACAGGGTCCTACGAGCAGTACTTC. The encoded protein is CASSLDPTGSYEQYF.

CDR3 residues: CAWSVSGASGYTF. CDR3 DNA sequence: TGTGCCTGGAGTGTTAGTGGGGCGAGTGGCTACACCTTC. The chain links TRBV30 to TRBJ1-2, with a tentative D call TRBD1 (5 bases). Trimming removed 0 bases at V and 7 bases at J, with 12 bases between. CDR1 is GTSNPN and CDR2 is SVGIG in the germline V gene (reference sequence). The CDR3 length is 13 residues. Variable domain in full (rest from reference TRBV30 and TRBJ1-2): SQTIHQWPATLVQPVGSPLSLECTVEGTSNPNLYWYRQAAGRGLQLLFYSVGIGQISSEVPQNLSASRPQDRQFILSSKKLLLSDSGFYLCAWSVSGASGYTFGSGTRLTVV.

The chain combines TRBV9 with TRBJ2-1; D uncertain. Per germline, CDR1 SGDLS and CDR2 YYNGEE. V was clipped by 3 bases and J by 3 bases, with 13 bases between them. This CDR3 region has 15 residues. CDR3: CASSAAPRSYNEQFF. CDR3 nucleotide sequence: TGTGCCAGCAGCGCCGCGCCCCGGAGCTACAATGAGCAGTTCTTC.

The chain combines TRBV7-3 with TRBJ2-3; 9 bases fit TRBD2. Germline-derived CDR1 and CDR2 are SGHTA and FQGTGA. The CDR3 sequence is 16 residues long. The J segment lost 5 bases and the V segment lost 1 base, leaving 7 bases of the junction unmatched. The CDR3: CASSLRVAGAIDTQYF. CDR3 bases: TGTGCCAGCAGCTTAAGGGTAGCGGGAGCCATAGATACGCAGTATTTT.